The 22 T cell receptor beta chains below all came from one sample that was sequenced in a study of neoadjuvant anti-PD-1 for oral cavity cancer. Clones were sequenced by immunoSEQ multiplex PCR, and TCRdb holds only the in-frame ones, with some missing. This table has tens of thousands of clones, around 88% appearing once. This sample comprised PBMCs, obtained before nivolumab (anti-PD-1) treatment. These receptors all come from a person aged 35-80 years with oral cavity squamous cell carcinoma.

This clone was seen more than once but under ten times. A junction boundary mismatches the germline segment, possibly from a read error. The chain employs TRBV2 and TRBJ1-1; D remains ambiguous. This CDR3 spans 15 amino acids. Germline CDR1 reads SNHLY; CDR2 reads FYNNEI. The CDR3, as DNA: TGTGCCAGCAGCGAAGCGGGTGTGCCGAACACTGAAGCTTTCTTT. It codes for CASSEAGVPNTEAFF. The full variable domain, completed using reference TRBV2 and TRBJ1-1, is EPEVTQTPSHQVTQMGQEVILRCVPISNHLYFYWYRQILGQKVEFLVSFYNNEISEKSEIFDDQFSVERPDGSNFTLKIRSTKLEDSAMYFCASSEAGVPNTEAFFGQGTRLTVV.

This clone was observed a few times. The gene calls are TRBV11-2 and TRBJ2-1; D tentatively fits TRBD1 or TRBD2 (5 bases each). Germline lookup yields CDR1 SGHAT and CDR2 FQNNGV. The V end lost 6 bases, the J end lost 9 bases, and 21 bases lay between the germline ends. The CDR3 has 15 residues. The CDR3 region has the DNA TGTGCCAGCAGTAGAGGTCTAGCCCGGGACGGTGAGCAGTTCTTC. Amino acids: CASSRGLARDGEQFF.

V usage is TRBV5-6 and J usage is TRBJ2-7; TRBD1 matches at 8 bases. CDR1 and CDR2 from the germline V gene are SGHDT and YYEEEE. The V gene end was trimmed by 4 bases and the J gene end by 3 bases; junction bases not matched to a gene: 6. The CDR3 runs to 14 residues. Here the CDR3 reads CASSLYGQGYEQYF. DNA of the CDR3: TGTGCCAGCAGCCTCTATGGACAGGGCTACGAGCAGTACTTC.

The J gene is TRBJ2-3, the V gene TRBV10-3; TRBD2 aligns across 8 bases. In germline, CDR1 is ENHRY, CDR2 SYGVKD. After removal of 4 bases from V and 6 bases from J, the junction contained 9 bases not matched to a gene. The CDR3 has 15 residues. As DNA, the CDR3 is TGTGCCATCAGTGTCGGGACGTCGGGAGGGGATACGCAGTATTTT. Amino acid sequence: CAISVGTSGGDTQYF.

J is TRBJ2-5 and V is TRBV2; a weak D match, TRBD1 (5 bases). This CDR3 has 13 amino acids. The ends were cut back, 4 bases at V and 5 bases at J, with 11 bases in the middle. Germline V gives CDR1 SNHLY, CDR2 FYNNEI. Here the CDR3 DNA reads TGTGCCAGCAGTGCCCGCAGGGTTGAGACCCAGTACTTC. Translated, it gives CASSARRVETQYF.

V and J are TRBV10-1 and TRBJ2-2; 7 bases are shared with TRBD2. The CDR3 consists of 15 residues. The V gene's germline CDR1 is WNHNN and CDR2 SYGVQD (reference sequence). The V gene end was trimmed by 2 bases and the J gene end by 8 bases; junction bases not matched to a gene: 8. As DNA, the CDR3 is TGCGCCAGCAGTGAGAACCGGGCGGGAGCGGGGGAGCTGTTTTTT. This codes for CASSENRAGAGELFF.

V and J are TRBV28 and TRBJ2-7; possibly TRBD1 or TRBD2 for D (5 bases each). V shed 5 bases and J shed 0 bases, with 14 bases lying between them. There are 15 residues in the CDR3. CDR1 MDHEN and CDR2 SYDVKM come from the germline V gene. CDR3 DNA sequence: TGTGCCAGCAGTCAGGGACCAGGTTACTCCTACGAGCAGTACTTC. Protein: CASSQGPGYSYEQYF.

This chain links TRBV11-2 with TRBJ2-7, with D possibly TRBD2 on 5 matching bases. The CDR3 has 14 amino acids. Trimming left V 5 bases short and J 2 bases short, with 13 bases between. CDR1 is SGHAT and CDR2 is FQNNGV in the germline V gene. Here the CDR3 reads CASSLRRGTYEQYF. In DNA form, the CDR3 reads TGTGCCAGCAGCCTAAGGAGAGGGACCTACGAGCAGTACTTC.

The CDR3: CASSQPGALQETQYF. In nucleotides, the CDR3 is TGCGCCAGCAGCCAACCGGGGGCCCTCCAAGAGACCCAGTACTTC. The V and J genes are TRBV4-1 and TRBJ2-5; tentatively, D is TRBD1 or TRBD2 (6 bases each). The germline V gene encodes CDR1 MGHRA and CDR2 YSYEKL. The CDR3 totals 15 residues. The ends were cut back, 2 bases at V and 1 base at J, with 11 bases in the middle.

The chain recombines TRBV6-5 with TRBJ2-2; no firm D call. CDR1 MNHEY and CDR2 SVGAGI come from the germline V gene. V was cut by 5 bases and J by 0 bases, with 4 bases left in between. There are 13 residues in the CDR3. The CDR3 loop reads CASSRPNTGELFF. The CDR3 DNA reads TGTGCCAGCAGTCGTCCGAACACCGGGGAGCTGTTTTTT.

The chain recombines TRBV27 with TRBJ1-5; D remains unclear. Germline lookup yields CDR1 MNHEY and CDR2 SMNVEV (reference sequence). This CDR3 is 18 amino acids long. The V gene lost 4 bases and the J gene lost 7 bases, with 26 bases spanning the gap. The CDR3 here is CASSSVGWYGQRGQPQHF. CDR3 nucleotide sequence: TGTGCCAGCAGTTCCGTCGGGTGGTACGGGCAGAGAGGACAGCCCCAGCATTTT.

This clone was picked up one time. CDR3 loop: CASGLVSGRNEQYF. The CDR3 region has the DNA TGTGCTAGTGGTTTGGTCAGCGGGAGGAACGAGCAGTACTTC. The rearrangement links TRBV12-5 to TRBJ2-7, with TRBD2 matching over 9 bases. This CDR3 spans 14 amino acids. V was pared by 0 bases and J by 5 bases, with 2 bases of the junction left unmatched. Germline V CDR1 and CDR2: LGHNT, FRNRAP.

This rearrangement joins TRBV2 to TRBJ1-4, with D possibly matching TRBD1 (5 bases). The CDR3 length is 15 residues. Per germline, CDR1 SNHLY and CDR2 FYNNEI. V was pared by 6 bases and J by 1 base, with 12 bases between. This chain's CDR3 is CASRGRGVTNEKLFF. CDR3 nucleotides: TGTGCCAGCAGAGGGAGGGGCGTAACTAATGAAAAACTGTTTTTT.

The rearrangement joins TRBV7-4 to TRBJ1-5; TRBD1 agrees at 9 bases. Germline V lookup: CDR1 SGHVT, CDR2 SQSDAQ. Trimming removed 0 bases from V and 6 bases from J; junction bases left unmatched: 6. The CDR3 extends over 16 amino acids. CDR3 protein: CASSLAGTGIVQPQHF. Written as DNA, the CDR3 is TGTGCCAGCAGCTTAGCCGGGACAGGGATCGTTCAGCCCCAGCATTTT.

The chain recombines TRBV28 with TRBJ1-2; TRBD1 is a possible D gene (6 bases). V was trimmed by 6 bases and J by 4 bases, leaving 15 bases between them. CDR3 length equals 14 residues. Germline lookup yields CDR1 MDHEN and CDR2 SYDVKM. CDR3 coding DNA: TGTGCCAGCAGGGGAGGGGGTATCGGCTATGGCTACACCTTC. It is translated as CASRGGGIGYGYTF.

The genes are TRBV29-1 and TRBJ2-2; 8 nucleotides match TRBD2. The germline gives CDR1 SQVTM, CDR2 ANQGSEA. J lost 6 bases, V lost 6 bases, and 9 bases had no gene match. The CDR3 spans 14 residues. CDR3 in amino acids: CSVGLVSFAGELFF. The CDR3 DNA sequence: TGCAGCGTGGGACTAGTTTCGTTCGCCGGGGAGCTGTTTTTT.

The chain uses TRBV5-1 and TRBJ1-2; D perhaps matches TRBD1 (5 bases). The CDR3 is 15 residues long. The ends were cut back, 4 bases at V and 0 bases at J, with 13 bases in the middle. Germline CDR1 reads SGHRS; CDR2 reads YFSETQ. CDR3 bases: TGCGCCAGCAGCCCAAGGCAGGGAACTAACTATGGCTACACCTTC. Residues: CASSPRQGTNYGYTF.

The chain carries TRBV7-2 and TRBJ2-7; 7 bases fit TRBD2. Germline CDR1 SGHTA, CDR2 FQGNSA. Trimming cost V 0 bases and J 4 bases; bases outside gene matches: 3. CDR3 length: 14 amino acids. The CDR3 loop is CASSLAGGGYEQYF. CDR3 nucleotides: TGTGCCAGCAGCTTAGCAGGCGGGGGTTACGAGCAGTACTTC.

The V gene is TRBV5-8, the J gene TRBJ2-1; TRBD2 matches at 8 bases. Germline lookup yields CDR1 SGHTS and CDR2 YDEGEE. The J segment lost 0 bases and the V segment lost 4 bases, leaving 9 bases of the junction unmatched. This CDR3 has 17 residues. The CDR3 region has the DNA TGTGCCAGCAGCCTTTCCTTAGCGGGGTCCTCCTACAATGAGCAGTTCTTC. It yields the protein CASSLSLAGSSYNEQFF.

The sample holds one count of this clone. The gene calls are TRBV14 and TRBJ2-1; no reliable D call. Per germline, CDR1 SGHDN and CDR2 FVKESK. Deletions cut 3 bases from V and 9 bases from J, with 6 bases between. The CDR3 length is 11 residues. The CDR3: CASSHLGEQFF. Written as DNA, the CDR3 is TGTGCCAGCAGCCATCTGGGTGAGCAGTTCTTC.

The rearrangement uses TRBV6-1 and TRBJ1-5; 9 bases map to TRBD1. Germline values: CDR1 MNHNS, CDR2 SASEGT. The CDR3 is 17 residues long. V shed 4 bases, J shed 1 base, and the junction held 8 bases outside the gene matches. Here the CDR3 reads CASSARRTGVSNQPQHF. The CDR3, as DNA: TGTGCCAGCAGTGCCAGGCGGACAGGGGTCAGCAATCAGCCCCAGCATTTT.

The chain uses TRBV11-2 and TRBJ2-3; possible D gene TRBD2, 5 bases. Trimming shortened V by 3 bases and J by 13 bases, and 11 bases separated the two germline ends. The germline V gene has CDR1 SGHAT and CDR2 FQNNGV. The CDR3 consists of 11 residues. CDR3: CASSLLSREYF. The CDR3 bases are TGTGCCAGCAGCTTGCTTTCGAGGGAGTATTTT.